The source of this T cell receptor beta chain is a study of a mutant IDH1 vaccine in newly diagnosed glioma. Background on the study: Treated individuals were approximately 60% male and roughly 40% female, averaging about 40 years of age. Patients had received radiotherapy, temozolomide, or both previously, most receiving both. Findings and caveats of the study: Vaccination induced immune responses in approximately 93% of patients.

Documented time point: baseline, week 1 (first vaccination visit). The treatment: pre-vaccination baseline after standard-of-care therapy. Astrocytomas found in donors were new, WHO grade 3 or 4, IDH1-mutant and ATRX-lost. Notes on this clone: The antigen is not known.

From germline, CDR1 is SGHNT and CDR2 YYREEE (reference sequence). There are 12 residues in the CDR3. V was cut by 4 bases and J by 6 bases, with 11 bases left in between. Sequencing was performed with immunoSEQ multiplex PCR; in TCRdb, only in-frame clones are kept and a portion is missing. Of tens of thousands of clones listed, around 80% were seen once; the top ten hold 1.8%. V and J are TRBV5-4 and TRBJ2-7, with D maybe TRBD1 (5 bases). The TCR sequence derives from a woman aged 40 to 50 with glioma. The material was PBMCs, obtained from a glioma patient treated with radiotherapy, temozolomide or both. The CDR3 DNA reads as TGTGCCAGCAGCGGTCCAGGGCCCGAGCAGTACTTC. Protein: CASSGPGPEQYF.